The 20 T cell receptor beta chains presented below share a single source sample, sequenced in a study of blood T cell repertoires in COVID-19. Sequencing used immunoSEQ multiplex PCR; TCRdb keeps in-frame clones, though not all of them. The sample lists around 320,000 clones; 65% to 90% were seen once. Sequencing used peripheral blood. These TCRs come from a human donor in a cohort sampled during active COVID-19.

The CDR3 reads CASRGRRVSSGNTIYF. The CDR3 coding sequence is TGTGCCAGCAGGGGGAGGAGGGTTTCCTCTGGAAACACCATATATTTT. The chain recombines TRBV11-2 with TRBJ1-3; D unresolved. The V end lost 6 bases, the J end lost 0 bases, and 15 bases lay between the germline ends. The CDR3 is 16 residues long. From germline, CDR1 is SGHAT and CDR2 FQNNGV. Full variable domain (outside the CDR3, taken from reference TRBV11-2 and TRBJ1-3): EAGVAQSPRYKIIEKRQSVAFWCNPISGHATLYWYQQILGQGPKLLIQFQNNGVVDDSQLPKDRFSAERLKGVDSTLKIQPAKLEDSAVYLCASRGRRVSSGNTIYFGEGSWLTVV.

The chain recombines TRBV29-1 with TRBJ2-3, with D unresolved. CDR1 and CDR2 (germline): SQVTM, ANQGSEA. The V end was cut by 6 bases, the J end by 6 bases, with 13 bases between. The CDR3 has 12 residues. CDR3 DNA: TGCAGCGTCTCTAAATCTTTGGATACGCAGTATTTT. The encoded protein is CSVSKSLDTQYF.

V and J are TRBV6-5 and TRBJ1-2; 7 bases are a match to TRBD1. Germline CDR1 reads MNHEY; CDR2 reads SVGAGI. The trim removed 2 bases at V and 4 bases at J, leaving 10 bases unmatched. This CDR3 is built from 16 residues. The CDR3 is CASSYQQRTGRYGYTF. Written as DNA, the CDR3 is TGTGCCAGCAGTTACCAACAGCGGACAGGACGCTATGGCTACACCTTC.

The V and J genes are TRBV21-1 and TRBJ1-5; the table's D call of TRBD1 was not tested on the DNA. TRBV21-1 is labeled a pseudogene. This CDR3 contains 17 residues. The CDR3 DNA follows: TGTGCCAGCAGCAAAGTTCGGTCCAGGGGTAGCAATCAGCCCCAGCATTTT. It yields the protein CASSKVRSRGSNQPQHF.

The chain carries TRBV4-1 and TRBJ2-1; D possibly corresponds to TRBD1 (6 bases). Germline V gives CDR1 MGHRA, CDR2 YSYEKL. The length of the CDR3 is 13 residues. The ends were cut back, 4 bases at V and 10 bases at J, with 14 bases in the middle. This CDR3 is CASSLQQGEEQFF. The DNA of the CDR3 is TGCGCCAGCAGCCTTCAACAGGGCGAGGAGCAGTTCTTC.

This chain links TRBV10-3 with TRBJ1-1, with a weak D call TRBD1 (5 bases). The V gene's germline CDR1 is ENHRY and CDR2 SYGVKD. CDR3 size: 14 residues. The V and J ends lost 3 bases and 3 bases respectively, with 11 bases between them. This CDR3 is CAISEGAGDTEAFF. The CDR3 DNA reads TGTGCCATCAGTGAAGGGGCGGGGGACACTGAAGCTTTCTTT.

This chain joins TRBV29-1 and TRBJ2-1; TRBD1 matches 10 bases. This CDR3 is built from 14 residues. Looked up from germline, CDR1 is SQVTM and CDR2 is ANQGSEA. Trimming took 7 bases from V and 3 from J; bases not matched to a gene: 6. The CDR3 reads CSARDRGYYNEQFF. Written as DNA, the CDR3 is TGCAGCGCCCGGGACAGGGGCTACTACAATGAGCAGTTCTTC.

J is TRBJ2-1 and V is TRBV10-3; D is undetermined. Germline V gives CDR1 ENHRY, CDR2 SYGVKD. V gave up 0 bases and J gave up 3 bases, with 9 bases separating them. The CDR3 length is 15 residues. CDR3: CAISESPQNYNEQFF. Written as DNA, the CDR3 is TGTGCCATCAGTGAGTCCCCACAGAACTACAATGAGCAGTTCTTC.

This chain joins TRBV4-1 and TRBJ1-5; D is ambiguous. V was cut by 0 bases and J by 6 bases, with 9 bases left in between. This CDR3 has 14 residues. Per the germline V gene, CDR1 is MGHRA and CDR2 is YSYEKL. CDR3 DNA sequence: TGCGCCAGCAGCCAAGAACAGTTGGGTCAGCCCCAGCATTTT. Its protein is CASSQEQLGQPQHF.

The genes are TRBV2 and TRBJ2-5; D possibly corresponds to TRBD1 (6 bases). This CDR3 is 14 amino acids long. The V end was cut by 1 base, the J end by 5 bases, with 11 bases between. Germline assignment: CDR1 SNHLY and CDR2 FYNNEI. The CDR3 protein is CASSEGGGYETQYF. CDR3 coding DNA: TGTGCCAGCAGTGAAGGAGGGGGTTATGAGACCCAGTACTTC.

CDR3 coding DNA: TGTGCCAGCAGTGACCCGAATCTTCACAGGGGTGGCTACACCTTC. Translation: CASSDPNLHRGGYTF. The chain uses TRBV6-1 and TRBJ1-2; 7 nucleotides align to TRBD1. Trimming took 3 bases from V and 7 from J; bases not matched to a gene: 11. The germline V gene has CDR1 MNHNS and CDR2 SASEGT. The CDR3 contains 15 residues.

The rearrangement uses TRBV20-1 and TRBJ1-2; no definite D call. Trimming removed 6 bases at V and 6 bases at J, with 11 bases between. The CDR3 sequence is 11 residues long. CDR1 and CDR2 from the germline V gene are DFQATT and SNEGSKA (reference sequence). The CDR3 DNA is TGCAGTGCGAGGGTTTCGGATGGCTACACCTTC. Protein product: CSARVSDGYTF.

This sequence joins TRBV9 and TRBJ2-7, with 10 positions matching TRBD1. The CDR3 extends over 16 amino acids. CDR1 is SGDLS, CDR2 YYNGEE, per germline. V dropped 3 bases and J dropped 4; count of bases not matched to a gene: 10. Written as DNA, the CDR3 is TGTGCCAGCAGCGCCCCGGGACAGGGGACTTCTTACGAGCAGTACTTC. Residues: CASSAPGQGTSYEQYF.

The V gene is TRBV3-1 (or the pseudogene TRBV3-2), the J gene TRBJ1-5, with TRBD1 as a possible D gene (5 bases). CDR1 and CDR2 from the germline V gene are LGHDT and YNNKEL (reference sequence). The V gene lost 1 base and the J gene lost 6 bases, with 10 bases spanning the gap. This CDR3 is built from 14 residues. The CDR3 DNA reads TGTGCCAGCAGCCAAGTTGCTCAGGGTCAGCCCCAGCATTTT. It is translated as CASSQVAQGQPQHF.

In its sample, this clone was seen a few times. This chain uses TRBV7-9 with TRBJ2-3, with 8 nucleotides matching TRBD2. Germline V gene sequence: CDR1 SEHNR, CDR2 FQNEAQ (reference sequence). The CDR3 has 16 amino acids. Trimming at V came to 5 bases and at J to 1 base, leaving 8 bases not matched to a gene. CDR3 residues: CASSMRGALRTDTQYF. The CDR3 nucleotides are TGTGCCAGCAGCATGCGGGGGGCTCTTCGCACAGATACGCAGTATTTT.

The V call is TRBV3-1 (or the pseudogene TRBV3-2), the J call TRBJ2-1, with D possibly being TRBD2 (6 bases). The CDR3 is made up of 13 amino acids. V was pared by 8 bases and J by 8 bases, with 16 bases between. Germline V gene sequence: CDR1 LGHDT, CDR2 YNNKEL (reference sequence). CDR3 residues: CASAYAGWDEQFF. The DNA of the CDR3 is TGTGCCAGCGCCTATGCGGGGTGGGATGAGCAGTTCTTC.

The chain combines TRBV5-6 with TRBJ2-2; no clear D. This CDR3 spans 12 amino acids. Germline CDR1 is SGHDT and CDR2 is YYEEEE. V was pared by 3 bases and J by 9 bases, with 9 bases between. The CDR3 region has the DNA TGTGCCAGCAGCTCTACCTCCCGGGAGCTGTTTTTT. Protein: CASSSTSRELFF.

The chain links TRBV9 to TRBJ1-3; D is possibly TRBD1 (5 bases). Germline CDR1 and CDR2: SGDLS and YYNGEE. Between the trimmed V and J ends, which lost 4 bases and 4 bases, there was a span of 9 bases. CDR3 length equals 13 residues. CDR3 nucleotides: TGTGCCAGCAGCTTGGGGGGAGGAAACACCATATATTTT. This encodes CASSLGGGNTIYF.

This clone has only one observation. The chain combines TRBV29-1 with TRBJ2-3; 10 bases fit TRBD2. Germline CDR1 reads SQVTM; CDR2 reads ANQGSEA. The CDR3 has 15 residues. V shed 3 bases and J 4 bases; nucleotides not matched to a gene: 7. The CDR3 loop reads CSVEGQRGGPDTQYF. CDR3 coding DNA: TGCAGCGTTGAGGGTCAGCGGGGGGGCCCAGATACGCAGTATTTT.

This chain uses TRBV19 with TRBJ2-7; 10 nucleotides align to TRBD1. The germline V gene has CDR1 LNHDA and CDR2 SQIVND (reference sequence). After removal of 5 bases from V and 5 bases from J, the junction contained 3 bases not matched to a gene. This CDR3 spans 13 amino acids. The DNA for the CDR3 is TGTGCCAGTAGTGGGACAGGGGTAAACGAGCAGTACTTC. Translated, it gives CASSGTGVNEQYF. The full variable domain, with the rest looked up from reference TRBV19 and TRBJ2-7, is DGGITQSPKYLFRKEGQNVTLSCEQNLNHDAMYWYRQDPGQGLRLIYYSQIVNDFQKGDIAEGYSVSREKKESFPLTVTSAQKNPTAFYLCASSGTGVNEQYFGPGTRLTVT.